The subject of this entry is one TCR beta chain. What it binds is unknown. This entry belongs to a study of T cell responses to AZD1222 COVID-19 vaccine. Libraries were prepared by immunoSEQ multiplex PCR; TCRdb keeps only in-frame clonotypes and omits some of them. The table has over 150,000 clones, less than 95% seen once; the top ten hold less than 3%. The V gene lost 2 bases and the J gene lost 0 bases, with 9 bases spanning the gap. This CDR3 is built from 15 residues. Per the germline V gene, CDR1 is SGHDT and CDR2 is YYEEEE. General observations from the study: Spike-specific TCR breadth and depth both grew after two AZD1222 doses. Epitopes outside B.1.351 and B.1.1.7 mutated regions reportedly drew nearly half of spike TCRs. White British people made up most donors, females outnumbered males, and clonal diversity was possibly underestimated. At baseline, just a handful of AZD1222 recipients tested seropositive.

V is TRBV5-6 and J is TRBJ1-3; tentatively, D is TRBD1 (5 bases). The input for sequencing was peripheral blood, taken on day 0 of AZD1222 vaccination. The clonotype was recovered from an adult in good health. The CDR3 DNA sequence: TGTGCCAGCAGCTTCCGGGGCCCCTCTGGAAACACCATATATTTT. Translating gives CASSFRGPSGNTIYF. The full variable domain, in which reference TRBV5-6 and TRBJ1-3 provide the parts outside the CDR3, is DAGVTQSPTHLIKTRGQQVTLRCSPKSGHDTVSWYQQALGQGPQFIFQYYEEEERQRGNFPDRFSGHQFPNYSSELNVNALLLGDSALYLCASSFRGPSGNTIYFGEGSWLTVV.